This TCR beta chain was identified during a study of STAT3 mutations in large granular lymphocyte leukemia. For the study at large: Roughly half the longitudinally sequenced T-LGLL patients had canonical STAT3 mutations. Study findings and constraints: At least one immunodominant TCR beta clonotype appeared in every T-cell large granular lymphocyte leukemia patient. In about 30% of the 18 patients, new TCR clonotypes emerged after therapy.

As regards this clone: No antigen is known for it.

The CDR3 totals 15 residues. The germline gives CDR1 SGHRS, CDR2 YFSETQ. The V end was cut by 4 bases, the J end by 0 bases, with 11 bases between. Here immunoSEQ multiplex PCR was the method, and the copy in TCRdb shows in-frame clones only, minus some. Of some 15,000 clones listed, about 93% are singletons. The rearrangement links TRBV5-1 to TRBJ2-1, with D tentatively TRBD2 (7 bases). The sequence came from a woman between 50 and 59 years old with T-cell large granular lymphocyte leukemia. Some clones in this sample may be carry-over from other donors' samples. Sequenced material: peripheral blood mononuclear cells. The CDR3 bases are TGCGCCAGCAGCAGGGGGGGGAGCTCCTACAATGAGCAGTTCTTC. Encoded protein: CASSRGGSSYNEQFF.